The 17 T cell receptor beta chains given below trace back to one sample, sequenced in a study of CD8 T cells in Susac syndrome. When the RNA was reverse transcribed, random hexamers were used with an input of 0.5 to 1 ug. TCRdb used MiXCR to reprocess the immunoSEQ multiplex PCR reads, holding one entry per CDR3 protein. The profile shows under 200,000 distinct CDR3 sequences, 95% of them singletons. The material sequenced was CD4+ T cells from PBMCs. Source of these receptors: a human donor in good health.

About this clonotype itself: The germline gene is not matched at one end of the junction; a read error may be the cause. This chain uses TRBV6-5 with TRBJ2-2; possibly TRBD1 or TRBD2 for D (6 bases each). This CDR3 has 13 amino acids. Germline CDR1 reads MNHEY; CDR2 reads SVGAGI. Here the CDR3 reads CASSLRGARELCF. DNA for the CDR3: TGTGCCAGCAGTCTAAGGGGGGCGAGGGAGCTGTGTTTT.

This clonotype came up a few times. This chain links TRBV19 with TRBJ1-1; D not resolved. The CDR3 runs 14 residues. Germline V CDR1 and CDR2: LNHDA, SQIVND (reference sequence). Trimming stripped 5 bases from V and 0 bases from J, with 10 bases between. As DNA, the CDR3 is TGTGCCAGTAGTTATCCCGGGATGAACACTGAAGCTTTCTTT. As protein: CASSYPGMNTEAFF.

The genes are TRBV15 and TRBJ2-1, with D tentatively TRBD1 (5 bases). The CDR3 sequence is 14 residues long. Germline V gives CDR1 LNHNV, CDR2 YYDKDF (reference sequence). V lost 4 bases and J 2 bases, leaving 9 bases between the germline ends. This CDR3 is CATSKGRAYNEQFF. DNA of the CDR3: TGTGCCACCAGCAAGGGCAGGGCCTACAATGAGCAGTTCTTC.

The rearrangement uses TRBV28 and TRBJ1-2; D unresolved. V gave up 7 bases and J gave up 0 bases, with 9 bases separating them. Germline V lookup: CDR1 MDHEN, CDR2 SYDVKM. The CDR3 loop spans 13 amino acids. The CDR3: CASKQLANYGYTF. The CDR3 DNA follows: TGTGCCAGCAAACAGCTTGCTAACTATGGCTACACCTTC.

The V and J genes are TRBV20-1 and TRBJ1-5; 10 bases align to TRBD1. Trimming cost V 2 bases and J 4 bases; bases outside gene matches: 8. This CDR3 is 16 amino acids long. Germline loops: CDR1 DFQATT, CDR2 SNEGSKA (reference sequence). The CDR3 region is CSARWPGQGQNQPQHF. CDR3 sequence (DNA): TGCAGTGCTAGATGGCCGGGACAGGGGCAAAATCAGCCCCAGCATTTT.

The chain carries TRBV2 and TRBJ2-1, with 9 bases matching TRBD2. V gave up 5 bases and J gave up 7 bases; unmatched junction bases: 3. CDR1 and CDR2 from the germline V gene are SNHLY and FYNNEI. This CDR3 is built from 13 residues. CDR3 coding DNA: TGTGCCAGCAGTCCTAGCGGGAAGAATGAGCAGTTCTTC. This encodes CASSPSGKNEQFF.

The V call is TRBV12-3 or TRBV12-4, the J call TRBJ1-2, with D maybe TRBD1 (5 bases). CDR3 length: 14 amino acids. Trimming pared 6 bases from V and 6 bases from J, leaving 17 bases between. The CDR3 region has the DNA TGTGCCAGCAGGCTTGGGGCAGGGAGGAATGGCTACACCTTC. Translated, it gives CASRLGAGRNGYTF.

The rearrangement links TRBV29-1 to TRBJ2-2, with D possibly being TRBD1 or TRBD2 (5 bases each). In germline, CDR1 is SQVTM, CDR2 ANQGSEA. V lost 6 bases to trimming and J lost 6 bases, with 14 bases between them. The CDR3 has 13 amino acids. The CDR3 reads CSVGLLGAGELFF. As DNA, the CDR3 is TGCAGCGTAGGACTGTTGGGGGCCGGGGAGCTGTTTTTT.

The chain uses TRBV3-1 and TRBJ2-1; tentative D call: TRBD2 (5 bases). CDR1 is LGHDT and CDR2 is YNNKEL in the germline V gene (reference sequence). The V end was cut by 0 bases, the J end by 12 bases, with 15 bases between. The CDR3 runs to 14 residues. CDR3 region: CASSQEVSGGWQFF. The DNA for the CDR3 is TGTGCCAGCAGCCAAGAAGTGTCAGGAGGATGGCAGTTCTTC.

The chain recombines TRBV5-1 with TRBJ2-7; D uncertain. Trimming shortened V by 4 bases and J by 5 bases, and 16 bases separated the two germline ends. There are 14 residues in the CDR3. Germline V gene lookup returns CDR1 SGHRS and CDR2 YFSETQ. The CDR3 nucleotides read TGCGCCAGCAGCCCTGGGGTGGGGTTGGACGAGCAGTACGTC. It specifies CASSPGVGLDEQYV.

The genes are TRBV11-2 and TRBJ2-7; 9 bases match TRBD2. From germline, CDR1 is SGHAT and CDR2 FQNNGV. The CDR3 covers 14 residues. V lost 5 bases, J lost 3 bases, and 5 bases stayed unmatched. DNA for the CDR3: TGTGCCAGCAGCCCGGGACTAGCTATCTACGAGCAGTACTTC. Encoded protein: CASSPGLAIYEQYF.

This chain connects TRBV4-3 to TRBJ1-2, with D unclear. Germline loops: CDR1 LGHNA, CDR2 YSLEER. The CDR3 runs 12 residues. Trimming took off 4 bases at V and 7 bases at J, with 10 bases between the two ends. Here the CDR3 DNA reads TGCGCCAGCAGCCGACTCACGGGTGGCTACACCTTC. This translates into CASSRLTGGYTF.

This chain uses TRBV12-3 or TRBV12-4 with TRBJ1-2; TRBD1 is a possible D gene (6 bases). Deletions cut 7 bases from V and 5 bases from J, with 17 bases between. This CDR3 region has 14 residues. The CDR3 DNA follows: TGTGCCAGCATCGAAACAGGGCGCTTGTATGGCTACACCTTC. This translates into CASIETGRLYGYTF.

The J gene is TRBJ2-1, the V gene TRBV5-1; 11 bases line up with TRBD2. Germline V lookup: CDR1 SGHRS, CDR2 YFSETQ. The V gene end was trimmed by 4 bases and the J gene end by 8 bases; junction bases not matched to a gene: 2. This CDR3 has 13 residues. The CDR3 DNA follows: TGCGCCAGCAGCCAACTAGCGGGGGATGAGCAGTTCTTC. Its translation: CASSQLAGDEQFF. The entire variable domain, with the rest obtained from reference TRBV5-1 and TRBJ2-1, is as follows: KAGVTQTPRYLIKTRGQQVTLSCSPISGHRSVSWYQQTPGQGLQFLFEYFSETQRNKGNFPGRFSGRQFSNSRSEMNVSTLELGDSALYLCASSQLAGDEQFFGPGTRLTVL.

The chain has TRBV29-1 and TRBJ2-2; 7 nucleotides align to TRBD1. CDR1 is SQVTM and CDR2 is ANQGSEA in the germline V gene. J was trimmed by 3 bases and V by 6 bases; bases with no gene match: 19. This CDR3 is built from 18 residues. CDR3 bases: TGCAGCGTCCCAGACAGGGATTTCGGATTCGGGGACACCGGGGAGCTGTTTTTT. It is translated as CSVPDRDFGFGDTGELFF.

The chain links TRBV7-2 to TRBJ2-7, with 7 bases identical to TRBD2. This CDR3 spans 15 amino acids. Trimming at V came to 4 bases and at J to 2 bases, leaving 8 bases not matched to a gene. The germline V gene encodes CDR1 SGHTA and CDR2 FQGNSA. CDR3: CASSSVFAGAYEQYF. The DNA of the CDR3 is TGTGCCAGCAGCTCGGTTTTTGCGGGGGCCTACGAGCAGTACTTC. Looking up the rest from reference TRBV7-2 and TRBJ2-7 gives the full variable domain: GAGVSQSPSNKVTEKGKDVELRCDPISGHTALYWYRQSLGQGLEFLIYFQGNSAPDKSGLPSDRFSAERTGGSVSTLTIQRTQQEDSAVYLCASSSVFAGAYEQYFGPGTRLTVT.

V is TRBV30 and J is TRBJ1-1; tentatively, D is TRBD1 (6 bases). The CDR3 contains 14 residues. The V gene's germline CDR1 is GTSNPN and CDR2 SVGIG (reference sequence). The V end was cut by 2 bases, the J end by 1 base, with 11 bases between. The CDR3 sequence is CAWSRQERNTEAFF. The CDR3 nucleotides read TGTGCCTGGAGTCGACAGGAGAGGAACACTGAAGCTTTCTTT.